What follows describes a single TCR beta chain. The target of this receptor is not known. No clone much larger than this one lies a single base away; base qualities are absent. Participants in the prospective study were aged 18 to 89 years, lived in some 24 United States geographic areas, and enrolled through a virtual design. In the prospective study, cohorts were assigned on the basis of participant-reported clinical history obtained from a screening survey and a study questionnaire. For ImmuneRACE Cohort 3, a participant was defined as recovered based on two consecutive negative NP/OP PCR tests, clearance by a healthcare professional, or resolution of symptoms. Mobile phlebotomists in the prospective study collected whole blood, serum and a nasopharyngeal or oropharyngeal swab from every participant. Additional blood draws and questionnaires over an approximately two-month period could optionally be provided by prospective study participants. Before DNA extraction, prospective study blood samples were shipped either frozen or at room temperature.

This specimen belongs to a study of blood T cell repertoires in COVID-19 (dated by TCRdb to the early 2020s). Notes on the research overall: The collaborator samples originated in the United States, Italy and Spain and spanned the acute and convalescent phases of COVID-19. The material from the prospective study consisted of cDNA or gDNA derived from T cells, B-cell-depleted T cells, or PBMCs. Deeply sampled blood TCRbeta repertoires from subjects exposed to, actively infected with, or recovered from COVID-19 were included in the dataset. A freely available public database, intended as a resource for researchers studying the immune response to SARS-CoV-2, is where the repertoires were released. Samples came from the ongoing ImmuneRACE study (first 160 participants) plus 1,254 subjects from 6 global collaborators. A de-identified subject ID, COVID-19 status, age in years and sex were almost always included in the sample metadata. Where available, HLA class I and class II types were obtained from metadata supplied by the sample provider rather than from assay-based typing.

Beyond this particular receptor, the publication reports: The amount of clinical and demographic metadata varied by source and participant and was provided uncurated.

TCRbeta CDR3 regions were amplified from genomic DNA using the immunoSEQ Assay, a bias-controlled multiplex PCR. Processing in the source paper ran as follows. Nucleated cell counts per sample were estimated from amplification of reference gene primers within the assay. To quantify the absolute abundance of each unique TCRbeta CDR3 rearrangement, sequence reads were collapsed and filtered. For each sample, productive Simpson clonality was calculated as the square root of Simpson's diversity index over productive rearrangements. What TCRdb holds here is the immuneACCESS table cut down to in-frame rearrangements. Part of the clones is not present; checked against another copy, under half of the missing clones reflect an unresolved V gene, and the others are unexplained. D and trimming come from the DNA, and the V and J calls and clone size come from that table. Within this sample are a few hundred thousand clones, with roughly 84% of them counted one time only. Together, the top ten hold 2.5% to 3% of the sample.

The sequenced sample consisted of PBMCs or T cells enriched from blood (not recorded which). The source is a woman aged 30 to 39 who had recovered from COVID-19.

The DNA reads as follows: TGTGCCAGCAGTGGTGGGGACTTTATTTCCTACGAGCAGTACTTC. This sequence encodes CASSGGDFISYEQYF. The V and J genes are TRBV28 and TRBJ2-7, with TRBD2 as a weak D call on 6 bases. From its cysteine to its phenylalanine, the CDR3 spans 15 amino acids. Kept here is only the CDR3 DNA, which spans 45 bases and is read in frame from base 1. The germline V gene encodes CDR1 MDHEN and CDR2 SYDVKM. Between the V and J ends, shortened by 5 bases and 1 base respectively, the junction contains 15 bases.